This section outlines one T cell receptor (beta chain) sequence together with its context. Its matching antigen is unknown. The CDR3 covers 17 residues. J gave up 4 bases and V 0 bases, and 8 bases lay outside the gene matches. Germline V gene data show CDR1 as MGHRA and CDR2 as YSYEKL. TCRdb's table, derived via immunoSEQ multiplex PCR, lists solely in-frame clones and lacks some. The sample records about 2.4 million clones, roughly 92% being singletons. These data originate in a study of shared clonotypes between healthy human individuals. Donors were Caucasian adults residing in Nashville, Tennessee, USA. Study results and caveats: Though the depth was large, rarefaction showed that sorted-subset sequencing was incomplete. Clonotypes not shared had lower generation probabilities than those common to all four donors.

The TCR comes from a man in his late teens or twenties in good health. The sequenced sample was naive CD4+ T cells sorted from blood. This sample's subset: CD45RA+ positively selected. The rearrangement links TRBV4-1 to TRBJ2-3; 9 bases map to TRBD2. The CDR3 nucleotides are TGCGCCAGCAGCCAAGAGTTAGCGGGGGCTCCCGCAGATACGCAGTATTTT. This gives the protein CASSQELAGAPADTQYF.